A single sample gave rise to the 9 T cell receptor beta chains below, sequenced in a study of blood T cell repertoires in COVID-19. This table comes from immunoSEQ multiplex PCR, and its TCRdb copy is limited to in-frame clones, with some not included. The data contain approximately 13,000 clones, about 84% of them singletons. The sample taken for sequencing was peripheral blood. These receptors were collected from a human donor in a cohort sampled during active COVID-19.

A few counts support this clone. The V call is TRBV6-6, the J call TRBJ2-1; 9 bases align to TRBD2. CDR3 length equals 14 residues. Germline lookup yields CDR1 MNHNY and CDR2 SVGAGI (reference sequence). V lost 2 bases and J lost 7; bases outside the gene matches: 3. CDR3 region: CASSYETSGNEQFF. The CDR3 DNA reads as TGTGCCAGCAGTTACGAGACTAGCGGAAATGAGCAGTTCTTC.

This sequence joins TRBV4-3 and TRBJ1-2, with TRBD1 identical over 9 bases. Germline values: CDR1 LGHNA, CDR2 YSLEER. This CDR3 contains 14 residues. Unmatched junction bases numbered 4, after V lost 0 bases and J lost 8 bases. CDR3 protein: CASSQEQGAKGYTF. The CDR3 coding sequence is TGCGCCAGCAGCCAAGAACAGGGGGCGAAGGGCTACACCTTC.

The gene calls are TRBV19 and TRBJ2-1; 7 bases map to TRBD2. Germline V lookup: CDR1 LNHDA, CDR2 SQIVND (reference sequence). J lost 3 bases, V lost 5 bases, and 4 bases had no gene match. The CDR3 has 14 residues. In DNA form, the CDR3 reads TGTGCCAGTAGTCCTAGCGGCCTCTACAATGAGCAGTTCTTC. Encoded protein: CASSPSGLYNEQFF.

Written as DNA, the CDR3 is TGCGCCAGCAGCCAGAGACAGGGGGCGCAAGTCGTCGAGCAGTACTTC. Translated, it gives CASSQRQGAQVVEQYF. The chain recombines TRBV4-1 with TRBJ2-7; TRBD1 matches 10 bases. In germline, CDR1 is MGHRA, CDR2 YSYEKL. The CDR3 is 16 residues long. V dropped 3 bases and J dropped 6; count of bases not matched to a gene: 11.

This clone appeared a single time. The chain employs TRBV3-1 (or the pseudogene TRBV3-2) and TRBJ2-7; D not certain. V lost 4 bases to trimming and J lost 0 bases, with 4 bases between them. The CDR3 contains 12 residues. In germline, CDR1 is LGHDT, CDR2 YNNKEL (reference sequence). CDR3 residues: CASSPSSYEQYF. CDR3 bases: TGTGCCAGCAGCCCGAGCTCCTACGAGCAGTACTTC.

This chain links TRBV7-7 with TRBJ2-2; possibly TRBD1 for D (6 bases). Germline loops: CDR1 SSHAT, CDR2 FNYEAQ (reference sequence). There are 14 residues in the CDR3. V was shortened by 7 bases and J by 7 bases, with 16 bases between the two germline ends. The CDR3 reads CASNLFRGGGELFF. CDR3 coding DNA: TGTGCCAGCAACCTTTTTAGAGGGGGCGGGGAGCTGTTTTTT.

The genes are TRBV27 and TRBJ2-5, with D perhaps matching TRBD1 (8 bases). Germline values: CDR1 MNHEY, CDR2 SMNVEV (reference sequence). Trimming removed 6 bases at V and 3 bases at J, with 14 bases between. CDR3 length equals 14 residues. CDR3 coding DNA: TGTGCCAGCAGCCAACAGGGGGGGGAAGAGACCCAGTACTTC. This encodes CASSQQGGEETQYF.

The DNA for the CDR3 is TGTGCCAGCAGTTACGGTCCGGGATTCTCCTACGAGCAGTACTTC. This sequence encodes CASSYGPGFSYEQYF. V usage is TRBV6-6 and J usage is TRBJ2-7; tentative D call: TRBD2 (5 bases). CDR3 length: 15 amino acids. The germline V gene encodes CDR1 MNHNY and CDR2 SVGAGI (reference sequence). V was clipped by 2 bases and J by 0 bases, with 11 bases between them.

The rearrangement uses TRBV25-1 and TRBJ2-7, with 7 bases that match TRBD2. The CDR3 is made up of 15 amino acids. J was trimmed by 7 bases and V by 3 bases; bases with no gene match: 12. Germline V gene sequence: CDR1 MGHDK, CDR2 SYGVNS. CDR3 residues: CASSEDGGRAQEQYF. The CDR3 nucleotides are TGTGCCAGCAGTGAGGATGGTGGGAGGGCCCAAGAGCAGTACTTC.